The text below deals with one T cell receptor (beta chain). What it recognizes is unknown. The PCR had 60 Vbeta and 13 Jbeta primers. Sequenced by immunoSEQ multiplex PCR; TCRdb stores in-frame clones only, minus some. The table has around 200,000 clones, 75% to 90% seen once. This sample stems from a study of cytomegalovirus exposure and HLA in healthy donors. Across the study: Previous work identified 120 million or so unique TCR beta sequences from around 170 million T cells.

Study-level points and caveats: After further analysis at a later stage, roughly 16,000 TCR beta sequences were associated with HLA alleles at 0.05 false discovery rate. Cytomegalovirus-associated TCR beta chains were listed, numbering some 150.

Germline CDR1 and CDR2: MDHEN and SYDVKM. Unmatched junction bases numbered 17, after V lost 7 bases and J lost 6 bases. The CDR3 is 17 residues long. The chain couples TRBV28 to TRBJ2-1; 8 bases align to TRBD1. This clonotype was sampled from a man aged 50 to 60 in good health and CMV-seronegative. The specimen was PBMCs. The CDR3 protein is CASIPLTTGALTNEQFF. CDR3 nucleotide sequence: TGTGCCAGCATCCCACTTACGACAGGGGCCCTGACCAATGAGCAGTTCTTC.